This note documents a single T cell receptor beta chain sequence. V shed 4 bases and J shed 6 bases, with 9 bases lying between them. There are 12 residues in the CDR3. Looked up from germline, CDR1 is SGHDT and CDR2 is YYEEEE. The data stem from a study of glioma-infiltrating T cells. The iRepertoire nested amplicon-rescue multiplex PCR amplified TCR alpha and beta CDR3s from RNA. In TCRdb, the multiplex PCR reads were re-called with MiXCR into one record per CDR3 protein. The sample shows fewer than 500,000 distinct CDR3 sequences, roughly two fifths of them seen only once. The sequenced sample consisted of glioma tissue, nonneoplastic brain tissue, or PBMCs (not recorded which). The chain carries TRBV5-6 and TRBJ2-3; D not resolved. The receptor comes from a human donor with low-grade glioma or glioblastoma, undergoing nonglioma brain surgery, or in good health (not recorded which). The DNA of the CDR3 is TGTGCCAGCAGCGTGGTTCTGGATACGCAGTATTTT. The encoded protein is CASSVVLDTQYF. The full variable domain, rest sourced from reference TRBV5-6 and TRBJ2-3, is DAGVTQSPTHLIKTRGQQVTLRCSPKSGHDTVSWYQQALGQGPQFIFQYYEEEERQRGNFPDRFSGHQFPNYSSELNVNALLLGDSALYLCASSVVLDTQYFGPGTRLTVL.